The 31 T cell receptor beta chains below were found in one sample sequenced in a study of T-cell reconstitution after alpha-beta-depleted transplantation in children. Preparation of the TCRbeta library used unique molecular identifiers. TCRdb called the PCR reads again in MiXCR, with one record for every CDR3 protein. The sample yields about 300,000 distinct CDR3 sequences, 9.5% to 13% seen once. The specimen was PBMCs, collected before TCRalphabeta/CD19-depleted stem cell transplant. Receptors originate from a boy under three years old with acute myeloid leukemia, due to receive a stem cell transplant.

This clonotype was picked up many times. In nucleotides, the CDR3 is TGTGCCAGCAGCCCTATACTAGCAGTGCAAGAGACCCAGTACTTC. Translating it yields CASSPILAVQETQYF. The chain is built from TRBV12-3 or TRBV12-4 and TRBJ2-5; the D gene is possibly TRBD2 (6 bases). The V gene lost 6 bases and the J gene lost 2 bases, with 16 bases spanning the gap. The CDR3 has 15 residues.

There are a few counts of this clonotype. The chain carries TRBV30 and TRBJ1-3; no reliable D call. V gave up 3 bases and J gave up 0 bases, with 12 bases separating them. Germline assignment: CDR1 GTSNPN and CDR2 SVGIG (reference sequence). This CDR3 region has 15 residues. CDR3 in amino acids: CAWRDRGSSGNTIYF. The CDR3 nucleotides read TGTGCCTGGAGGGACCGGGGAAGCTCTGGAAACACCATATATTTT.

This clonotype was observed at least ten times. The CDR3 sequence: CSAEGSSNQPQHF. CDR3 sequence (DNA): TGCAGTGCGGAGGGCAGTAGCAATCAGCCCCAGCATTTT. The chain is built from TRBV20-1 and TRBJ1-5, with no clear D. V was pared by 6 bases and J by 0 bases, with 9 bases between. From germline, CDR1 is DFQATT and CDR2 SNEGSKA (reference sequence). The CDR3 runs 13 residues.

The chain has TRBV25-1 and TRBJ2-5, with a weak D call TRBD1 (6 bases). The V gene lost 8 bases and the J gene lost 5 bases, with 21 bases spanning the gap. This CDR3 is built from 15 residues. Germline V CDR1 and CDR2: MGHDK, SYGVNS. In nucleotides, the CDR3 is TGTGCCAGCGGGAATCCAACAGGGCGCGGGGAGACCCAGTACTTC. It translates to CASGNPTGRGETQYF.

This clonotype was recorded many times. The chain is built from TRBV19 and TRBJ1-5, with a tentative D call TRBD1 (5 bases). The CDR3 has 16 residues. CDR1 and CDR2 from the germline V gene are LNHDA and SQIVND (reference sequence). The V gene lost 3 bases and the J gene lost 3 bases, with 15 bases spanning the gap. The CDR3 DNA reads as TGTGCCAGTAGTATTATCGCCGGGACCGCCAATCAGCCCCAGCATTTT. Protein: CASSIIAGTANQPQHF.

This clonotype was counted at least ten times. This chain connects TRBV9 to TRBJ2-7, with a weak D call TRBD2 (6 bases). The CDR3 is made up of 14 amino acids. V dropped 2 bases and J dropped 1 base, with 10 bases sitting between them. Germline values: CDR1 SGDLS, CDR2 YYNGEE. This chain's CDR3 is CASSVGGMSYEQYF. CDR3 DNA: TGTGCCAGCAGCGTCGGGGGTATGTCCTACGAGCAGTACTTC.

This clonotype was observed a handful of times. V is TRBV14 and J is TRBJ2-7; D gene uncertain. The length of the CDR3 is 12 residues. Germline V gene data show CDR1 as SGHDN and CDR2 as FVKESK. V shed 7 bases and J shed 5 bases, with 12 bases lying between them. CDR3 in amino acids: CASNQLDDEQYF. CDR3 sequence (DNA): TGTGCCAGCAATCAGCTGGACGACGAGCAGTACTTC. Supplemented by reference TRBV14 and TRBJ2-7, the full variable domain reads EAGVTQFPSHSVIEKGQTVTLRCDPISGHDNLYWYRRVMGKEIKFLLHFVKESKQDESGMPNNRFLAERTGGTYSTLKVQPAELEDSGVYFCASNQLDDEQYFGPGTRLTVT.

This clonotype was detected many times. Written as DNA, the CDR3 is TGTGCCAGCAGTTTCGACAGGGGGTTTTCTGGAAACACCATATATTTT. This sequence encodes CASSFDRGFSGNTIYF. The rearrangement joins TRBV12-3 or TRBV12-4 to TRBJ1-3; the match to TRBD1 covers 9 bases. Trimming took 3 bases from V and 1 from J; bases not matched to a gene: 4. There are 16 residues in the CDR3.

V usage is TRBV20-1 and J usage is TRBJ2-7; TRBD1 agrees at 10 bases. CDR1 and CDR2 from the germline V gene are DFQATT and SNEGSKA (reference sequence). This CDR3 is built from 14 residues. The ends lost 5 bases at V and 2 bases at J; junction bases unmatched: 6. CDR3 residues: CSAGDRGITYEQYF. CDR3 sequence (DNA): TGCAGTGCTGGGGACAGGGGTATTACCTACGAGCAGTACTTC.

In this sample, this clonotype turned up many times. This rearrangement joins TRBV7-9 to TRBJ2-1, with D unresolved. There are 14 residues in the CDR3. Germline values: CDR1 SEHNR, CDR2 FQNEAQ (reference sequence). Trimming took 1 base from V and 3 from J, leaving 7 bases between them. CDR3 sequence (DNA): TGTGCCAGCAGCTTAGGACAAATCTACAATGAGCAGTTCTTC. This encodes CASSLGQIYNEQFF.

This clonotype was picked up a small number of times. The V call is TRBV12-3 or TRBV12-4, the J call TRBJ2-1; D gene unclear. This CDR3 is built from 18 residues. Trimming removed 1 base from V and 0 bases from J, with 16 bases in between. The DNA of the CDR3 is TGTGCCAGCAGTTTAGGAAAGCTCGGACCAAGCTCCTACAATGAGCAGTTCTTC. This sequence encodes CASSLGKLGPSSYNEQFF.

This clonotype has ten or more counts. The chain combines TRBV27 with TRBJ2-7; D may be TRBD1 (5 bases). This CDR3 is built from 11 residues. V was shortened by 9 bases and J by 6 bases, with 12 bases between the two germline ends. Looked up from germline, CDR1 is MNHEY and CDR2 is SMNVEV (reference sequence). The CDR3 DNA follows: TGTGCCAGTACTATTGGGGCCGAGCAGTACTTC. It encodes CASTIGAEQYF.

At least ten counts were recorded for this clonotype. V and J are TRBV12-3 or TRBV12-4 and TRBJ2-1; 9 bases line up with TRBD2. This CDR3 contains 15 residues. J was trimmed by 7 bases and V by 4 bases; bases with no gene match: 8. The CDR3 protein is CASSYVAGGENEQFF. CDR3 nucleotides: TGTGCCAGCAGTTACGTTGCGGGAGGGGAAAATGAGCAGTTCTTC.

In its sample, this clonotype was seen many times. The V call is TRBV29-1, the J call TRBJ2-5; 8 bases match TRBD1. The germline V gene encodes CDR1 SQVTM and CDR2 ANQGSEA. V was clipped by 2 bases and J by 5 bases; unmatched bases: 4. The CDR3 has 13 residues. The CDR3 sequence: CSVERQGLETQYF. In DNA form, the CDR3 reads TGCAGCGTTGAACGACAGGGGTTGGAGACCCAGTACTTC.

V gene TRBV7-3 combines with J gene TRBJ2-2; TRBD2 might be the D (5 bases). V was trimmed by 4 bases and J by 1 base, leaving 13 bases between them. This CDR3 spans 16 amino acids. Germline-derived CDR1 and CDR2 are SGHTA and FQGTGA. This CDR3 reads CASSSPDFWNTGELFF. In nucleotides, the CDR3 is TGTGCCAGCAGCTCACCGGACTTCTGGAACACCGGGGAGCTGTTTTTT. The whole variable domain, remainder taken from reference TRBV7-3 and TRBJ2-2, is GAGVSQTPSNKVTEKGKYVELRCDPISGHTALYWYRQSLGQGPEFLIYFQGTGAADDSGLPNDRFFAVRPEGSVSTLKIQRTERGDSAVYLCASSSPDFWNTGELFFGEGSRLTVL.

The chain couples TRBV24-1 to TRBJ1-1; the D is unclear. This CDR3 region has 12 residues. The V end lost 9 bases, the J end lost 4 bases, and 11 bases lay between the germline ends. Germline V gene lookup returns CDR1 KGHDR and CDR2 SFDVKD. CDR3 in DNA: TGTGCCACCCAGGCGCACGGCACTGAAGCTTTCTTT. As protein: CATQAHGTEAFF.

This rearrangement joins TRBV2 to TRBJ2-7; D gene unclear. Trimming took off 6 bases at V and 4 bases at J, with 7 bases between the two ends. The CDR3 spans 11 residues. From germline, CDR1 is SNHLY and CDR2 FYNNEI. The CDR3 DNA reads as TGTGCCAGCAGGAACGCTTACGAGCAGTACTTC. Its protein is CASRNAYEQYF.

There are a few counts of this clonotype. The chain couples TRBV10-3 to TRBJ2-7, with D maybe TRBD2 (5 bases). CDR3 length: 14 residues. V lost 3 bases and J lost 2, with 11 bases in between. Looked up from germline, CDR1 is ENHRY and CDR2 is SYGVKD. CDR3 in amino acids: CAISEVSDTYEQYF. In nucleotides, the CDR3 is TGTGCCATCAGTGAAGTTAGCGATACCTACGAGCAGTACTTC.

This clonotype was observed many times. This chain links TRBV7-2 with TRBJ2-1; 12 bases agree with TRBD2. The CDR3 has 19 residues. Trimming at V came to 4 bases and at J to 1 base, leaving 11 bases not matched to a gene. The germline V gene encodes CDR1 SGHTA and CDR2 FQGNSA. The CDR3 DNA reads TGTGCCAGCAGCTACACTAGCGGGGGGTCTGACGTATCCTACAATGAGCAGTTCTTC. It translates to CASSYTSGGSDVSYNEQFF.

In its sample, this clonotype was seen many times. V usage is TRBV12-3 or TRBV12-4 and J usage is TRBJ2-1, with D possibly TRBD1 on 6 matching bases. This CDR3 is 12 amino acids long. Trimming removed 5 bases from V and 9 bases from J, with 11 bases in between. The CDR3 nucleotides are TGTGCCAGCAGTACAGGGTCTCGTGAGCAGTTCTTC. Amino acids: CASSTGSREQFF.

This clonotype appeared a few times. V is TRBV10-3 and J is TRBJ1-5; D may be TRBD1 (5 bases). Per germline, CDR1 ENHRY and CDR2 SYGVKD. Trimming stripped 8 bases from V and 1 base from J, with 9 bases between. The CDR3 has 13 amino acids. The CDR3 loop is CAICSGSNQPQHF. The CDR3 coding sequence is TGTGCCATCTGCTCAGGGAGCAATCAGCCCCAGCATTTT.

The chain joins TRBV3-1 to TRBJ2-1; 12 positions agree with TRBD2. V shed 11 bases, J shed 9 bases, and the junction held 20 bases outside the gene matches. Germline V CDR1 and CDR2: LGHDT, YNNKEL (reference sequence). There are 17 residues in the CDR3. CDR3 sequence: CASCPPRLAGALGEQFF. As DNA, the CDR3 is TGTGCCTCCTGCCCCCCTCGACTAGCGGGAGCCCTGGGTGAGCAGTTCTTC.

This clonotype was counted once. A much larger clone differs by one base, so this may be a read error. J is TRBJ2-3 and V is TRBV5-1; 10 bases fit TRBD2. Germline CDR1 and CDR2: SGHRS and YFSETQ. There are 19 residues in the CDR3. In nucleotides, the CDR3 is TGCGTCATCAGCCCCCCGCTAATGCTAGCGGGGGAAAGCACAGATACGCAGTATTTT. Translation gives CVISPPLMLAGESTDTQYF.

In its sample, this clonotype was seen many times. The genes are TRBV9 and TRBJ2-7; D call uncertain. The CDR3 totals 16 residues. V was cut by 0 bases and J by 0 bases, with 13 bases left in between. From germline, CDR1 is SGDLS and CDR2 YYNGEE. The CDR3: CASSVDPRTASYEQYF. The CDR3 nucleotides are TGTGCCAGCAGCGTAGATCCAAGGACGGCCTCCTACGAGCAGTACTTC. The whole variable domain, filled in from reference TRBV9 and TRBJ2-7, reads DSGVTQTPKHLITATGQRVTLRCSPRSGDLSVYWYQQSLDQGLQFLIQYYNGEERAKGNILERFSAQQFPDLHSELNLSSLELGDSALYFCASSVDPRTASYEQYFGPGTRLTVT.

This clonotype appeared a few times. The genes are TRBV3-1 and TRBJ2-7, with 8 bases fitting TRBD1. The V gene's germline CDR1 is LGHDT and CDR2 YNNKEL (reference sequence). This CDR3 has 19 amino acids. V lost 1 base to trimming and J lost 2 bases; unmatched junction nucleotides: 16. The CDR3 sequence is CASSQARQGPSVVPYEQYF. The CDR3 DNA follows: TGTGCCAGCAGCCAAGCGAGACAGGGGCCCTCCGTCGTCCCCTACGAGCAGTACTTC.

This clonotype was observed many times. This chain links TRBV7-3 with TRBJ2-5; TRBD2 aligns across 9 bases. The J segment lost 2 bases and the V segment lost 2 bases, leaving 3 bases of the junction unmatched. The germline V gene has CDR1 SGHTA and CDR2 FQGTGA. CDR3 length: 15 residues. DNA of the CDR3: TGTGCCAGCAGCTTAGGCGGGGGGGCTCAAGAGACCCAGTACTTC. It is translated as CASSLGGGAQETQYF.

This clonotype was seen a few times. The chain has TRBV20-1 and TRBJ2-5, with D uncertain. Germline V gene sequence: CDR1 DFQATT, CDR2 SNEGSKA (reference sequence). Deletions cut 0 bases from V and 0 bases from J, with 17 bases between. This CDR3 spans 17 amino acids. DNA of the CDR3: TGCAGTGCTAGAGATCCTGAGGAGCGCAAGAACCAAGAGACCCAGTACTTC. Protein sequence: CSARDPEERKNQETQYF.

This clonotype was seen ten or more times. An end of the junction differs from the germline gene, which may be a read error. The V call is TRBV7-2, the J call TRBJ2-7; TRBD2 aligns across 7 bases. CDR3 length: 15 residues. Germline lookup yields CDR1 SGHTA and CDR2 FQGNSA. In DNA, the CDR3 is TGTGCCAGCAGTTTAGTGGGAGGGAGCTCCTACGAGCAGTACTTC. Translated: CASSLVGGSSYEQYF.

In the case of this clonotype: Possible read error: a much larger clone is one base away. This rearrangement joins TRBV7-8 to TRBJ2-3; D is ambiguous. The germline V gene has CDR1 SGHVS and CDR2 FQNEAQ. Trimming shortened V by 8 bases and J by 1 base, and 19 bases separated the two germline ends. The CDR3 length is 16 residues. The CDR3 DNA follows: TGTGCCAGCTTGGGTGGTAGCCAACCTGGCACAGATACGCAGTATTTT. Its translation: CASLGGSQPGTDTQYF.

This clonotype was picked up many times. The CDR3 DNA follows: TGTGCCAGCAGTTTAGCGGGGACAGGGCTTGAAGAAAAACTGTTTTTT. This gives the protein CASSLAGTGLEEKLFF. The chain combines TRBV12-3 or TRBV12-4 with TRBJ1-4; 9 bases match TRBD1. With V trimmed by 0 bases and J by 8 bases, 7 bases remained unmatched. The CDR3 totals 16 residues.

The table lists this clonotype with many counts. The chain uses TRBV20-1 and TRBJ2-2; 10 bases map to TRBD1. V lost 1 base, J lost 1 base, and 0 bases stayed unmatched. CDR3 size: 15 residues. Germline V CDR1 and CDR2: DFQATT, SNEGSKA (reference sequence). CDR3 residues: CSARGTGGNTGELFF. In DNA, the CDR3 is TGCAGTGCTAGAGGGACAGGGGGGAACACCGGGGAGCTGTTTTTT.